This record covers a single T cell receptor beta chain. In germline, CDR1 is SGHTA, CDR2 FQGTGA. The CDR3 length is 13 residues. Deletions cut 3 bases from V and 6 bases from J, with 10 bases between. The data are from a study of cytomegalovirus exposure and HLA in healthy donors. With 60 Vbeta and 13 Jbeta primers, the PCR was carried out. The repertoire was sequenced with immunoSEQ multiplex PCR; TCRdb's copy has only in-frame clones and lacks some. This table has 90,000 to 150,000 clones, roughly 82% appearing once. Sequencing input: PBMCs. This chain connects TRBV7-3 to TRBJ2-3, with unresolved D. The clonotype comes from a woman between 35 and 50 years old in good health and CMV-seropositive. CDR3 region: CASSFSLGDTQYF. CDR3 coding DNA: TGTGCCAGCAGCTTTTCCCTCGGGGATACGCAGTATTTT.